The rows below give T cell receptor beta chains drawn from one sample of a study of identical twins. TCRdb processed the 5' RACE reads anew with MiXCR; each CDR3 protein has one entry. The sample carries hundreds of thousands of distinct CDR3 sequences, about 14% recorded once. Sequencing used memory (CD45RO+) T cells sorted from blood. These receptors all come from a woman aged 18-35 years in good health. Each CDR3 is given with its conserved first and last residue. A D gene is named only where the DNA matches it firmly. Expanded clones get a size class; other rows say once, few or many, or leave the size out.

TRBJ2-6	-	TRBV9	-	TGTGCCAGCAGCGTAGACCCCTTCGCCTCTGGGGCCAACGTCCTGACTTTC	CASSVDPFASGANVLTF
TRBJ1-5	-	TRBV25-1	-	TGTGCCAGCAGTCTCACTGGTATGGAGCCCCAGCATTTT	CASSLTGMEPQHF
TRBJ2-5	-	TRBV29-1	-	TGCAGCGTTCACGGCGGACAAGAGACCCAGTACTTC	CSVHGGQETQYF
TRBJ2-7	-	TRBV6-5	TRBD2	TGTGCCAGCAGTTACTCGGGACTAGGGGCCTACGAGCAGTACTTC	CASSYSGLGAYEQYF
TRBJ2-7	-	TRBV4-1	-	TGCGCCAGCAGCCAGATCGATATAATGGTGGCCTACGAGCAGTACTTC	CASSQIDIMVAYEQYF
TRBJ1-1	few	TRBV4-2	-	TGTGCCAGCAGCCAAGCCCACACTGAAGCTTTCTTT	CASSQAHTEAFF
TRBJ1-1	-	TRBV5-1	TRBD1	TGCGCCAGCAGCTGGCACAGGGGTGACACTGAAGCTTTCTTT	CASSWHRGDTEAFF
TRBJ2-1	-	TRBV27	-	TGTGCCAGCTCCTTGCGGGACTTCTACAATGAGCAGTTCTTC	CASSLRDFYNEQFF
TRBJ2-3	many	TRBV29-1	-	TGCAGCGCGCCGAGACTAGAAGGAGATACGCAGTATTTT	CSAPRLEGDTQYF
TRBJ2-1	-	TRBV20-1	TRBD2	TGCAGTGCTAGTGGCCCTAGCGGGAGGAACAATGAGCAGTTCTTC	CSASGPSGRNNEQFF
TRBJ2-3	-	TRBV6-2/TRBV6-3	TRBD2	TGTGCCAGCAGACGAACAATGACTAGCGGGAGCACAGATACGCAGTATTTT	CASRRTMTSGSTDTQYF
TRBJ1-5	many	TRBV12-3/TRBV12-4	TRBD1	TGTGCCAGCAGCCAGGGGGCTGGACAGCCCCAGCATTTT	CASSQGAGQPQHF
TRBJ2-7	many	TRBV6-2/TRBV6-3	-	TGTGCCAGCAGTGGCCGGCGGGGGCTGGTTATTGGTCGAGGCTACGAGCAGTACTTC	CASSGRRGLVIGRGYEQYF
TRBJ2-2	-	TRBV2	-	TGTGCCAGCAGCAAGAGCTCCTCCGGGGAGCTGTTTTTT	CASSKSSSGELFF
TRBJ1-1	many	TRBV6-5	-	TGTGCCAGCAGTTACCAGTTGACCGGGGAAGCTTTCTTT	CASSYQLTGEAFF
TRBJ2-7	few	TRBV5-1	TRBD2	TGCGCCAGCAGCCCTAGCGGGAGGTACGAGCAGTACTTC	CASSPSGRYEQYF
TRBJ2-1	few	TRBV19	TRBD2	TGTGCCAGTAGGAGGATGACTAGCGGGACGTACAATGAGCAGTTCTTC	CASRRMTSGTYNEQFF
TRBJ1-1	-	TRBV20-1	-	TGCAGTGCTAGGGCAGGCGTGAACACTGAAGCTTTCTTT	CSARAGVNTEAFF
TRBJ2-4	-	TRBV20-1	-	TGCAGTGCTAGATTTGCGGGAAAGGTCAAAAACATTCAGTACTTC	CSARFAGKVKNIQYF
TRBJ2-7	few	TRBV29-1	-	TGCAGCGTCCATAACTTTCCCAGCGGCCGGGACGAGCAGTACTTC	CSVHNFPSGRDEQYF
TRBJ2-7	-	TRBV5-1	TRBD1	TGCGCCAGCAGCCGGACAGGGTTTCCCTACGAGCAGTACTTC	CASSRTGFPYEQYF
TRBJ2-5	few	TRBV5-1	-	TGCGCCAGCAGCGGCGCTACCTCATACCAAGAGACCCAGTACTTC	CASSGATSYQETQYF
TRBJ2-1	-	TRBV7-2	TRBD2	TGTGCCAGCAGACCGAGCGGGAGGCCGCAGAATGAGCAGTTCTTC	CASRPSGRPQNEQFF
TRBJ1-2	few	TRBV11-2	-	TGTGCCAGCAGCTCTGGACAATCCTATGGCTACACCTTC	CASSSGQSYGYTF
TRBJ2-1	few	TRBV7-9	TRBD2	TGTGCCAGCAGCTTCCTTCGCGGGAGAGATCTAGTGGAGCAGTTCTTC	CASSFLRGRDLVEQFF
TRBJ2-1	few	TRBV3-1	-	TGTGCCAGCAGCCAATTTGAGAAGTTCAATGAGCAGTTCTTC	CASSQFEKFNEQFF
TRBJ1-5	-	TRBV7-4	-	TGTGCCAGCAGCTTCACGCGGGAGCCCCAGCATTTT	CASSFTREPQHF
TRBJ2-7	-	TRBV6-1	TRBD1	TGTGCCAGCACCGAAGACAGGGGGGGCTCCGAGCAGTACTTC	CASTEDRGGSEQYF
TRBJ2-3	few	TRBV6-2/TRBV6-3	-	TGTGCCAGCAGTTTCCGACCGAACACGAGCCCGGATACGCAGTATTTT	CASSFRPNTSPDTQYF
TRBJ1-2	few	TRBV3-1	TRBD1	TGTGCCAGCAGCCGAGGACAGGGGGCGCGTGGCTACACCTTC	CASSRGQGARGYTF
TRBJ2-7	many	TRBV5-1	TRBD2	TGCGCCAGCAGCCCATGGGGGAGCGGGAGCATCCACGAGCAGTACTTC	CASSPWGSGSIHEQYF
TRBJ2-7	few	TRBV12-3/TRBV12-4	TRBD2	TGTGCCAGCAGTTTAGGGGGAGGGCCTGGCGAGCAGTACTTC	CASSLGGGPGEQYF
TRBJ2-5	-	TRBV7-2	-	TGTGCCAGCAGCCCCCCTAGCGAAGAGACCCAGTACTTC	CASSPPSEETQYF